The clone carrying this TCR beta chain was seen more than once but under ten times. The CDR3 length is 15 residues. Trimming cost V 0 bases and J 6 bases, with 14 bases left between them. Germline CDR1 SGHRS, CDR2 YFSETQ. These data belong to a study of early T cells in non-severe SARS-CoV-2 infection. TCRdb ran MiXCR on the 5' RACE reads and lists one entry per CDR3 protein. The sample lists 55,000 to 80,000 distinct CDR3 sequences; roughly 10% were seen once. The TCR sequence derives from an adult who was a healthcare worker with PCR-confirmed SARS-CoV-2 infection or an uninfected control (not recorded which). Sequencing was performed on whole blood. The chain has TRBV5-1 and TRBJ2-3, with D possibly matching TRBD2 (5 bases). CDR3 sequence reads: CASSLGLAVGDTQYF. CDR3 in DNA: TGCGCCAGCAGCTTGGGCCTAGCTGTCGGGGATACGCAGTATTTT.